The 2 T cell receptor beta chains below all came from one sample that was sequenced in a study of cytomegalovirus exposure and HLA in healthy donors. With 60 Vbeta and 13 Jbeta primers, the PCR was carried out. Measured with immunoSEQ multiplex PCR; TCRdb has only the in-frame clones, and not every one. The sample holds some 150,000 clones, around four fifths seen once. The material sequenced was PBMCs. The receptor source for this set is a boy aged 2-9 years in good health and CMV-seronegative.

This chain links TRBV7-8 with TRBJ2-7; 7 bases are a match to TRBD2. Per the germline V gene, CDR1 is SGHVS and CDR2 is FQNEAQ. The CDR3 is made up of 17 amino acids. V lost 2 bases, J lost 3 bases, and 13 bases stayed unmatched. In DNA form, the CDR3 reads TGTGCCAGCAGCTTAATGGCAGGACCGGGAGGTTACTACGAGCAGTACTTC. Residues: CASSLMAGPGGYYEQYF.

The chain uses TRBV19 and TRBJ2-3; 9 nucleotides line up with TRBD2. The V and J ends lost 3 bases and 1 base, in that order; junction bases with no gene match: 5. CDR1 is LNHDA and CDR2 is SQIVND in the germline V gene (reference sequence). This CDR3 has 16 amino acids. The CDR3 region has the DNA TGTGCCAGTAGTATCTTGTCTAGCGGGGGCACAGATACGCAGTATTTT. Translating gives CASSILSSGGTDTQYF.